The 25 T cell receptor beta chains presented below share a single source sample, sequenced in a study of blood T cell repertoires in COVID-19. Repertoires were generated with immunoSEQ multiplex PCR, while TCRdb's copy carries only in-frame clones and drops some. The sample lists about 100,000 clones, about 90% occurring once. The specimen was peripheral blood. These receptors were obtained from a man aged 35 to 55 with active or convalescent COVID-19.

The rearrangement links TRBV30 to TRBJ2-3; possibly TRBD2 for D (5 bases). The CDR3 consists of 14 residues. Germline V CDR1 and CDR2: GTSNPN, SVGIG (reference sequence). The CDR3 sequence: CAQAGGLSTDTQYF. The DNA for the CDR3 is TGTGCTCAGGCAGGCGGACTGAGCACAGATACGCAGTATTTT.

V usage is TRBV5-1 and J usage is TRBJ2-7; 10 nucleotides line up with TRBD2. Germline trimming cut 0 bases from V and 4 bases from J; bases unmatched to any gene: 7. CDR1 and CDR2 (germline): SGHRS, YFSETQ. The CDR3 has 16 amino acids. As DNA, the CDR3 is TGCGCCAGCAGCTTGGCTGGGGCTAGCGGGGGTTACGAGCAGTACTTC. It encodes CASSLAGASGGYEQYF.

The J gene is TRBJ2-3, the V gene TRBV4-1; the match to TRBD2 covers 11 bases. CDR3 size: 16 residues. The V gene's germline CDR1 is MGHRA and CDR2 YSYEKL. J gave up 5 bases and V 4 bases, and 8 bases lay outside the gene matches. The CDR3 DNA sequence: TGCGCCAGCAGCCGCGTTAGCGGGAGGGCCGGAGATACGCAGTATTTT. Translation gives CASSRVSGRAGDTQYF.

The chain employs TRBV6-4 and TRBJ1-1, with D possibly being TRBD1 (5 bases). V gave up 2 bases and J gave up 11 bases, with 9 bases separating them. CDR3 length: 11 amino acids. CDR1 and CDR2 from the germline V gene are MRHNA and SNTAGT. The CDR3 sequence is CASSDRGLAFF. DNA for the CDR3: TGTGCCAGCAGTGACCGGGGGTTGGCTTTCTTT.

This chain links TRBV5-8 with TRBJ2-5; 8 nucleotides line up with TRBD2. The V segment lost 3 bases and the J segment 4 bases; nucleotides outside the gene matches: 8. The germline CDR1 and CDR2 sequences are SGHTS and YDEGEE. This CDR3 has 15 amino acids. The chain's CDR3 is CASSSTRGGLETQYF. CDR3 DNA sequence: TGTGCCAGCAGCTCCACCCGGGGGGGGTTAGAGACCCAGTACTTC.

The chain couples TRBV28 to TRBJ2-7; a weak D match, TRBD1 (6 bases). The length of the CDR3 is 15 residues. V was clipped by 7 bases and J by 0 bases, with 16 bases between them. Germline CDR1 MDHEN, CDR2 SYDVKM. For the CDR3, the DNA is TGTGCCAGCAACCCACAGGGATGGAGCTCCTACGAGCAGTACTTC. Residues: CASNPQGWSSYEQYF.

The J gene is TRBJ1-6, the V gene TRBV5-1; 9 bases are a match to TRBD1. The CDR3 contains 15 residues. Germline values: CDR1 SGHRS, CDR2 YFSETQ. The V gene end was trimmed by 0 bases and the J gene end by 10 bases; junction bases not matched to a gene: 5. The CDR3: CASSLAGQGRSPLHF. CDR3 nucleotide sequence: TGCGCCAGCAGCTTGGCCGGACAGGGGAGATCACCCCTCCACTTT.

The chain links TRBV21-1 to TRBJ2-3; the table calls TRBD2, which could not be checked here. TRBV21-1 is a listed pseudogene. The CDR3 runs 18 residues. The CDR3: CASSSLLRLAETTDTQYF. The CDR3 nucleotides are TGTGCCAGCAGCAGTCTACTTCGACTAGCGGAGACCACAGATACGCAGTATTTT.

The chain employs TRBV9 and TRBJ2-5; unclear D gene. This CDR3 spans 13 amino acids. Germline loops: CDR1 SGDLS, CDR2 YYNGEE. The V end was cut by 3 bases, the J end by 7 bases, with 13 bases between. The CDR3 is CASSDGEARTQYF. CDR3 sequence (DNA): TGTGCCAGCAGCGACGGTGAGGCACGGACCCAGTACTTC. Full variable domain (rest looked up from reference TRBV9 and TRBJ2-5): DSGVTQTPKHLITATGQRVTLRCSPRSGDLSVYWYQQSLDQGLQFLIQYYNGEERAKGNILERFSAQQFPDLHSELNLSSLELGDSALYFCASSDGEARTQYFGPGTRLLVL.

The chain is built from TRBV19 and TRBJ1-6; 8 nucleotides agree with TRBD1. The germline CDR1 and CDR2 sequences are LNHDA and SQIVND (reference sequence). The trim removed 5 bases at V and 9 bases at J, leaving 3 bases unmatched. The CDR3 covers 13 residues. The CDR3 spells CASSSDRASPLHF. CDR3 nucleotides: TGTGCCAGTAGTTCGGACAGGGCTTCACCCCTCCACTTT.

The CDR3 here is CASSLVTVEQYF. The DNA of the CDR3 is TGTGCCAGCAGCTTAGTAACAGTCGAGCAGTACTTC. The rearrangement links TRBV7-2 to TRBJ2-7; D remains unclear. Trimming removed 1 base from V and 6 bases from J, with 7 bases in between. CDR3 length: 12 residues. Germline CDR1 is SGHTA and CDR2 is FQGNSA.

The CDR3 coding sequence is TGTGCCAGCAGTGGGGGGGTTGGCTACACCTTC. The encoded protein is CASSGGVGYTF. This sequence joins TRBV2 and TRBJ1-2; D is perhaps TRBD1 (5 bases). The germline V gene has CDR1 SNHLY and CDR2 FYNNEI. The V gene lost 4 bases and the J gene lost 7 bases, with 7 bases spanning the gap. This CDR3 comprises 11 residues.

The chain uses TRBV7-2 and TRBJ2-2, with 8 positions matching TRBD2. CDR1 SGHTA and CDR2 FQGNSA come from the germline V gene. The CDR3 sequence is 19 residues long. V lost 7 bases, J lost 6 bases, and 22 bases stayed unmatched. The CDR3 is CASILQAGSSGPIAGELFF. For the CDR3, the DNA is TGTGCCAGCATTCTGCAAGCGGGCTCTAGCGGGCCTATTGCCGGGGAGCTGTTTTTT.

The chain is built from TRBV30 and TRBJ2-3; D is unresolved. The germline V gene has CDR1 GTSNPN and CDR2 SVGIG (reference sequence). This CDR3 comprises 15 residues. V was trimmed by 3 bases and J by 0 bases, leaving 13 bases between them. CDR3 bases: TGTGCCTGGAGGCCCCCCGGTGGTAGCACAGATACGCAGTATTTT. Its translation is CAWRPPGGSTDTQYF.

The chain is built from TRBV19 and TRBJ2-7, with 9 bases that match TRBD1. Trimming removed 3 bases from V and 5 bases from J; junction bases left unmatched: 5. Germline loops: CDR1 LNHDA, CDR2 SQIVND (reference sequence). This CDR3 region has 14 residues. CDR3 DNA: TGTGCCAGTAGTATCGGGACAGGGACAAACGAGCAGTACTTC. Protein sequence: CASSIGTGTNEQYF.

The CDR3 here is CASSPPSGISVAQYF. CDR3 DNA: TGTGCCAGCTCACCACCTAGCGGGATTTCCGTGGCCCAGTACTTC. This chain links TRBV18 with TRBJ2-5, with 8 bases lining up with TRBD2. The length of the CDR3 is 15 residues. Per germline, CDR1 KGHSH and CDR2 LQKENI. Trimming took 0 bases from V and 9 from J; bases not matched to a gene: 9. Complete variable domain (other parts from reference TRBV18 and TRBJ2-5): NAGVMQNPRHLVRRRGQEARLRCSPMKGHSHVYWYRQLPEEGLKFMVYLQKENIIDESGMPKERFSAEFPKEGPSILRIQQVVRGDSAAYFCASSPPSGISVAQYFGPGTRLLVL.

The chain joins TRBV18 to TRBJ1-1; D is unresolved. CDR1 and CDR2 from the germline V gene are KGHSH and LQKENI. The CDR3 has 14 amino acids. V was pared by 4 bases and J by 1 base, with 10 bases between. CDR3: CASSLIEGNTEAFF. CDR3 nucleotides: TGTGCCAGCTCACTGATAGAGGGGAACACTGAAGCTTTCTTT.

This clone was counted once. The CDR3 nucleotides are TGTGCCAGCTCGAGGACAGAATCCTACGAGCAGTACTTC. It encodes CASSRTESYEQYF. The rearrangement joins TRBV18 to TRBJ2-7; possibly TRBD1 for D (6 bases). Germline loops: CDR1 KGHSH, CDR2 LQKENI. Trimming stripped 6 bases from V and 1 base from J, with 10 bases between. CDR3 length: 13 amino acids.

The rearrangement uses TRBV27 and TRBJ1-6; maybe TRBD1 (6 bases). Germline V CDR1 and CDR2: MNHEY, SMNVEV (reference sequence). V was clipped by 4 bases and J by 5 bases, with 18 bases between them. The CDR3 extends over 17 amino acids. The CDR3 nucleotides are TGTGCCAGCAGTTCCCTGACAGGAACGAGCGATAATTCACCCCTCCACTTT. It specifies CASSSLTGTSDNSPLHF.

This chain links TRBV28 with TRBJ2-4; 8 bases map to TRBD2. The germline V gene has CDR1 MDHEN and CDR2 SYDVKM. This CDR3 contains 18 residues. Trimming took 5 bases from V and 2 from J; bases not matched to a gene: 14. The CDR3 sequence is CASSPVIAGLRTKNIQYF. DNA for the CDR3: TGTGCCAGCAGTCCTGTGATAGCGGGATTAAGGACCAAAAACATTCAGTACTTC. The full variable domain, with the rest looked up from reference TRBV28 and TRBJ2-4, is DVKVTQSSRYLVKRTGEKVFLECVQDMDHENMFWYRQDPGLGLRLIYFSYDVKMKEKGDIPEGYSVSREKKERFSLILESASTNQTSMYLCASSPVIAGLRTKNIQYFGAGTRLSVL.

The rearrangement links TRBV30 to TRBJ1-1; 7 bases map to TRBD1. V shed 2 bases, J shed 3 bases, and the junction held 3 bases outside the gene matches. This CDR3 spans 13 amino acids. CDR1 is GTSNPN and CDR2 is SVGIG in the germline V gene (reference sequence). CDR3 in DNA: TGTGCCTGGAGTTCACAGGGGTACACTGAAGCTTTCTTT. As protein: CAWSSQGYTEAFF.

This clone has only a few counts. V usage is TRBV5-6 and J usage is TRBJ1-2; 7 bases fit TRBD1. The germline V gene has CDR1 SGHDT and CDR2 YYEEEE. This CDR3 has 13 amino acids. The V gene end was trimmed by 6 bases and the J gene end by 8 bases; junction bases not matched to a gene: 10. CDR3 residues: CASTVTGVQGYTF. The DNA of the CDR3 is TGTGCCAGCACCGTCACAGGGGTGCAAGGCTACACCTTC.

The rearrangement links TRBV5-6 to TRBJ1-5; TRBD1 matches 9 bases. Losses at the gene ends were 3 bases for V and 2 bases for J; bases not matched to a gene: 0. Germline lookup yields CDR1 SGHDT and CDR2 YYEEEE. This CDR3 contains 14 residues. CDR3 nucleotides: TGTGCCAGCAGCTGGACAGGGGGCAATCAGCCCCAGCATTTT. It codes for CASSWTGGNQPQHF.

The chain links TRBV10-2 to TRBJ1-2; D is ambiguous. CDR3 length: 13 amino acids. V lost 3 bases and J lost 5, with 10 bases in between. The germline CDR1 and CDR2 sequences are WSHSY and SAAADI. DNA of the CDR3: TGCGCCAGCAGTGAAGCGAGATCTTATGGCTACACCTTC. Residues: CASSEARSYGYTF.

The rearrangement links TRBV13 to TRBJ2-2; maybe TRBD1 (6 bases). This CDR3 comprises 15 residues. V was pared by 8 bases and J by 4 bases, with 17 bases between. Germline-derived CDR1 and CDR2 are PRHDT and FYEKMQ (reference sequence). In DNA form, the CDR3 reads TGTGCCAGCCTTCCCGAGGGGGTTGGCACCGGGGAGCTGTTTTTT. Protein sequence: CASLPEGVGTGELFF. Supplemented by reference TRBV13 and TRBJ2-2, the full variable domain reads AAGVIQSPRHLIKEKRETATLKCYPIPRHDTVYWYQQGPGQDPQFLISFYEKMQSDKGSIPDRFSAQQFSDYHSELNMSSLELGDSALYFCASLPEGVGTGELFFGEGSRLTVL.